These 27 T cell receptor beta chains share one sample of origin, sequenced in a study of Ad26.COV2.S vaccination and SARS-CoV-2 variants (dated by TCRdb to 2020 to 2022). This sample's treatment or condition label indicates: 15 to 20 received Ad26.COV2.S at low or high dose, single or two shots; several received placebo; per-sample allocation not given. For vaccine and placebo recipients, repertoires were sequenced using samples collected on day 63 after the first injection. Library preparation employed the immunoSEQ multiplex PCR assay. TCRdb's version of the immuneACCESS table is confined to in-frame rearrangements and falls short of the full clone set. An unresolved V gene accounts for under half of the shortfall where checked; the remainder is of unknown origin. The sample yields about 320,000 clones; 85% to 90% were counted once. The top ten clones comprise about 5% of the sample. The specimen was peripheral blood, collected in a trial of Ad26.COV2.S vaccine versus placebo. Receptors were obtained from a person aged 18-60 years who received the Ad26.COV2.S COVID-19 vaccine or a placebo.

The rearrangement links TRBV5-4 to TRBJ2-1; TRBD2 matches at 9 bases. The V gene end was trimmed by 3 bases and the J gene end by 9 bases; junction bases not matched to a gene: 10. Looked up from germline, CDR1 is SGHNT and CDR2 is YYREEE (reference sequence). The CDR3 has 15 residues. The CDR3 coding sequence is TGTGCCAGCAGCTCCGCGAATAGCGGGAGCAGTGAGCAGTTCTTC. Its protein product is CASSSANSGSSEQFF.

The chain combines TRBV7-9 with TRBJ1-4, with D possibly matching TRBD1 (5 bases). The germline V gene encodes CDR1 SEHNR and CDR2 FQNEAQ (reference sequence). This CDR3 region has 14 residues. Between the trimmed V and J ends, which lost 4 bases and 8 bases, there was a span of 14 bases. The DNA of the CDR3 is TGTGCCAGCAGCTCATCAGGGTTGGGGGAAAAACTGTTTTTT. Its protein product is CASSSSGLGEKLFF.

The rearrangement links TRBV12-2 to TRBJ1-5; TRBD1 reflects the table's D call only, with no check against the DNA. TRBV12-2 is annotated as a pseudogene. The CDR3 length is 17 residues. The CDR3 here is CASRLALGTDFNQPQHF. The DNA of the CDR3 is TGTGCAAGTCGCTTAGCCCTGGGGACAGATTTTAATCAGCCCCAGCATTTT.

The chain combines TRBV7-9 with TRBJ1-3; D is ambiguous. The CDR3 loop spans 15 amino acids. Trimming left V 3 bases short and J 4 bases short, with 13 bases between. The germline CDR1 and CDR2 sequences are SEHNR and FQNEAQ (reference sequence). The CDR3 DNA follows: TGTGCCAGCAGCTTCCTTTTCGAGGGCGGAAACACCATATATTTT. Its translation is CASSFLFEGGNTIYF.

The chain has TRBV3-1 (or the pseudogene TRBV3-2) and TRBJ1-4; 7 bases line up with TRBD1. Trimming took 1 base from V and 7 from J; bases not matched to a gene: 15. This CDR3 has 18 residues. Per germline, CDR1 LGHDT and CDR2 YNNKEL (reference sequence). The CDR3 DNA reads as TGTGCCAGCAGCCAAGTTGCCGGGACAACCCAGGGGGGTGAAAAACTGTTTTTT. This codes for CASSQVAGTTQGGEKLFF.

The gene calls are TRBV12-3 or TRBV12-4 and TRBJ1-1; D is ambiguous. Trimming left V 4 bases short and J 4 bases short, with 10 bases between. The CDR3 is 13 residues long. CDR3 DNA sequence: TGTGCCAGCAGTTGGGCGAAAGGCACTGAAGCTTTCTTT. Translated, it gives CASSWAKGTEAFF.

This rearrangement joins TRBV19 to TRBJ2-3; D call uncertain. Germline V gene data show CDR1 as LNHDA and CDR2 as SQIVND (reference sequence). The CDR3 is made up of 16 amino acids. Trimming left V 1 base short and J 0 bases short, with 11 bases between. This CDR3 is CASSIVSGVSTDTQYF. As DNA, the CDR3 is TGTGCCAGTAGTATAGTATCTGGGGTTAGCACAGATACGCAGTATTTT.

This sequence joins TRBV19 and TRBJ1-5; D call uncertain. V was trimmed by 3 bases and J by 3 bases, leaving 9 bases between them. The germline gives CDR1 LNHDA, CDR2 SQIVND (reference sequence). This CDR3 spans 14 amino acids. The DNA for the CDR3 is TGTGCCAGTAGTATCGGGAGCCTCAATCAGCCCCAGCATTTT. This sequence encodes CASSIGSLNQPQHF.

The chain employs TRBV18 and TRBJ2-7; D uncertain. With 3 bases removed from V and 6 bases from J, the gap between germline ends came to 15 bases. Germline V gene data show CDR1 as KGHSH and CDR2 as LQKENI. CDR3 size: 14 residues. CDR3 sequence reads: CASSPDLTRSEQYV. The CDR3 DNA sequence: TGTGCCAGCTCACCTGATCTAACGAGGAGCGAGCAGTACGTC.

V usage is TRBV2 and J usage is TRBJ1-4; 7 nucleotides line up with TRBD1. Germline values: CDR1 SNHLY, CDR2 FYNNEI. With V trimmed by 6 bases and J by 3 bases, 7 bases remained unmatched. The CDR3 length is 15 residues. CDR3 nucleotides: TGTGCCAGCAGGGACAAGGGGACAGCTAATGAAAAACTGTTTTTT. It is translated as CASRDKGTANEKLFF.

The J gene is TRBJ1-2, the V gene TRBV5-1; 9 bases are shared with TRBD1. Germline CDR1 reads SGHRS; CDR2 reads YFSETQ. The ends lost 2 bases at V and 4 bases at J; junction bases unmatched: 6. This CDR3 contains 15 residues. CDR3 sequence: CASSFGEDRGYGYTF. The CDR3 DNA follows: TGCGCCAGCAGCTTCGGCGAGGACAGGGGCTATGGCTACACCTTC.

The chain recombines TRBV5-6 with TRBJ2-1; D not certain. The CDR3 has 15 residues. V gave up 1 base and J gave up 8 bases, with 16 bases separating them. The germline CDR1 and CDR2 sequences are SGHDT and YYEEEE. Written as DNA, the CDR3 is TGTGCCAGCAGCTTGTCGGTGGTCGACGGAGATGAGCAGTTCTTC. Translating gives CASSLSVVDGDEQFF. Full variable domain (remainder filled in from reference TRBV5-6 and TRBJ2-1): DAGVTQSPTHLIKTRGQQVTLRCSPKSGHDTVSWYQQALGQGPQFIFQYYEEEERQRGNFPDRFSGHQFPNYSSELNVNALLLGDSALYLCASSLSVVDGDEQFFGPGTRLTVL.

V gene TRBV25-1 combines with J gene TRBJ2-5, with D possibly TRBD1 on 5 matching bases. V lost 3 bases to trimming and J lost 5 bases, with 22 bases between them. The CDR3 loop spans 17 amino acids. Per the germline V gene, CDR1 is MGHDK and CDR2 is SYGVNS. The CDR3: CASSEGRGAVTGETQYF. The CDR3, as DNA: TGTGCCAGCAGTGAGGGGCGCGGCGCCGTTACCGGGGAGACCCAGTACTTC.

The chain links TRBV4-1 to TRBJ1-1; TRBD1 agrees at 8 bases. Germline assignment: CDR1 MGHRA and CDR2 YSYEKL. CDR3 length: 17 residues. The V and J ends lost 1 base and 3 bases, in that order; junction bases with no gene match: 10. The DNA for the CDR3 is TGCGCCAGCAGCCAAGGGGACAGGTCGCGAGGGGACACTGAAGCTTTCTTT. It is translated as CASSQGDRSRGDTEAFF.

The chain links TRBV11-2 to TRBJ1-2; 12 bases are a match to TRBD1. The CDR3 runs to 17 residues. V was pared by 5 bases and J by 3 bases, with 10 bases of the junction left unmatched. Per the germline V gene, CDR1 is SGHAT and CDR2 is FQNNGV. The CDR3 sequence is CASSTRDRGLFDYGYTF. The CDR3 DNA reads as TGTGCCAGCAGCACCCGGGACAGGGGGCTATTCGACTATGGCTACACCTTC.

J is TRBJ2-2 and V is TRBV11-2; D tentatively reads TRBD1 or TRBD2 (6 bases each). CDR3 size: 19 residues. Germline CDR1 is SGHAT and CDR2 is FQNNGV. V lost 2 bases, J lost 0 bases, and 19 bases lay in between. The CDR3 DNA follows: TGTGCCAGCAGCTTACTTATAGGGGGGCGACCCCCGAACACCGGGGAGCTGTTTTTT. Its protein product is CASSLLIGGRPPNTGELFF.

In this sample, this clone turned up a few times. The rearrangement joins TRBV19 to TRBJ1-1; D may be TRBD1 (5 bases). Germline CDR1 is LNHDA and CDR2 is SQIVND (reference sequence). CDR3 length: 16 amino acids. Trimming stripped 7 bases from V and 2 bases from J, with 20 bases between. CDR3 amino acids: CASKVMGQGPNTEAFF. In DNA, the CDR3 is TGTGCCAGTAAGGTCATGGGCCAGGGTCCAAACACTGAAGCTTTCTTT. The full variable domain, in which reference TRBV19 and TRBJ1-1 provide the parts outside the CDR3, is DGGITQSPKYLFRKEGQNVTLSCEQNLNHDAMYWYRQDPGQGLRLIYYSQIVNDFQKGDIAEGYSVSREKKESFPLTVTSAQKNPTAFYLCASKVMGQGPNTEAFFGQGTRLTVV.

The chain combines TRBV7-9 with TRBJ1-1, with D maybe TRBD1 (5 bases). The CDR3 is 14 residues long. Germline CDR1 is SEHNR and CDR2 is FQNEAQ (reference sequence). V was clipped by 4 bases and J by 5 bases, with 14 bases between them. The CDR3 protein is CASSSPPGGTEAFF. The CDR3 DNA reads TGTGCCAGCAGCTCCCCGCCTGGGGGGACTGAAGCTTTCTTT.

The genes are TRBV29-1 and TRBJ2-5, with 14 bases matching TRBD2. J gave up 3 bases and V 6 bases, and 18 bases lay outside the gene matches. The CDR3 has 19 amino acids. Germline CDR1 SQVTM, CDR2 ANQGSEA. CDR3 sequence: CSVIDDLRLGLAGEETQYF. The CDR3 DNA reads TGCAGCGTAATAGACGACCTTCGTCTGGGACTAGCGGGGGAAGAGACCCAGTACTTC.

The chain recombines TRBV12-3 or TRBV12-4 with TRBJ1-1; D ambiguous. This CDR3 region has 12 residues. With 3 bases removed from V and 4 bases from J, the gap between germline ends came to 6 bases. Written as DNA, the CDR3 is TGTGCCAGCAGTTTCGCGTTCACTGAAGCTTTCTTT. It codes for CASSFAFTEAFF.

This clone was recorded a few times. The J gene is TRBJ1-4, the V gene TRBV5-6, with 7 bases fitting TRBD1. J was trimmed by 5 bases and V by 3 bases; bases with no gene match: 10. The CDR3 runs 16 residues. Germline V gene data show CDR1 as SGHDT and CDR2 as YYEEEE. The CDR3 nucleotides read TGTGCCAGCAGCTCCTCACTACAGGGGTGGAATGAAAAACTGTTTTTT. This sequence encodes CASSSSLQGWNEKLFF.

This clone was counted once. The V gene is TRBV10-3, the J gene TRBJ2-1; D perhaps matches TRBD1 (8 bases). Germline V CDR1 and CDR2: ENHRY, SYGVKD. With 6 bases removed from V and 8 bases from J, the gap between germline ends came to 17 bases. There are 14 residues in the CDR3. CDR3: CAIRDDRGGDEQFF. The CDR3 nucleotides are TGTGCCATCAGGGATGACAGGGGAGGGGATGAGCAGTTCTTC.

This chain uses TRBV11-3 with TRBJ1-1; D uncertain. CDR1 and CDR2 (germline): SGHNT, YENEEA. V dropped 5 bases and J dropped 1 base, with 5 bases sitting between them. This CDR3 region has 12 residues. Here the CDR3 DNA reads TGTGCCAGCAGCCGAGGGAACACTGAAGCTTTCTTT. This gives the protein CASSRGNTEAFF.

The V gene is TRBV6-6, the J gene TRBJ1-1; D call uncertain. There are 13 residues in the CDR3. Germline V gives CDR1 MNHNY, CDR2 SVGAGI (reference sequence). Deletions cut 8 bases from V and 12 bases from J, with 22 bases between. CDR3 region: CASLSGSPPGTFF. CDR3 DNA sequence: TGTGCCAGCTTATCCGGGAGCCCCCCGGGAACTTTCTTT.

This chain uses TRBV19 with TRBJ1-2; 11 bases are a match to TRBD1. Germline V CDR1 and CDR2: LNHDA, SQIVND (reference sequence). J was trimmed by 5 bases and V by 9 bases; bases with no gene match: 8. The CDR3 length is 14 residues. The CDR3 DNA follows: TGTGCCAGCCAAAGGGACAGGGGGTTGTATGGCTACACCTTC. This encodes CASQRDRGLYGYTF.

The V call is TRBV4-1, the J call TRBJ1-2; D call uncertain. CDR1 is MGHRA and CDR2 is YSYEKL in the germline V gene. V lost 0 bases and J 7 bases, leaving 18 bases between the germline ends. The CDR3 sequence is 16 residues long. The DNA of the CDR3 is TGCGCCAGCAGCCAAGAATGGGTCGGTGACCCGGCTGGCTACACCTTC. Amino acids: CASSQEWVGDPAGYTF.

The rearrangement links TRBV9 to TRBJ1-2, with TRBD1 identical over 11 bases. V lost 0 bases to trimming and J lost 5 bases; unmatched junction nucleotides: 9. Germline-derived CDR1 and CDR2 are SGDLS and YYNGEE. The CDR3 extends over 17 amino acids. The DNA of the CDR3 is TGTGCCAGCAGCGTAGCCATGTCGGGGACAGGGGGGTATGGCTACACCTTC. Its translation is CASSVAMSGTGGYGYTF.